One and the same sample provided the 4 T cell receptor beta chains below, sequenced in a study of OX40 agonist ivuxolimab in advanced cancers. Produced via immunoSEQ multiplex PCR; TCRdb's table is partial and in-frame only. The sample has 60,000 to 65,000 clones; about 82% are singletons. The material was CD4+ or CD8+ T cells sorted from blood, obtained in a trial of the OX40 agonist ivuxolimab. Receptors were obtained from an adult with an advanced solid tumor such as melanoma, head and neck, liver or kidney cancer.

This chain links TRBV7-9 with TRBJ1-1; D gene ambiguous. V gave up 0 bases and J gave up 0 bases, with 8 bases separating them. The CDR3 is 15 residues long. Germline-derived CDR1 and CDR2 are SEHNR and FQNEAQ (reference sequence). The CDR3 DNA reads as TGTGCCAGCAGCTTAGCCGTGGTCATGAACACTGAAGCTTTCTTT. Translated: CASSLAVVMNTEAFF.

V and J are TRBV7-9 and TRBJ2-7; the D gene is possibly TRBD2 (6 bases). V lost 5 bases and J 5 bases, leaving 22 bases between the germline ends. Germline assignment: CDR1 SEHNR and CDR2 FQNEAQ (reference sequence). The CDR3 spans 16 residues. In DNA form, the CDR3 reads TGTGCCAGCAGCCCCCCGTTATCCGGGAGTCCCCACGAGCAGTACTTC. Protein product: CASSPPLSGSPHEQYF.

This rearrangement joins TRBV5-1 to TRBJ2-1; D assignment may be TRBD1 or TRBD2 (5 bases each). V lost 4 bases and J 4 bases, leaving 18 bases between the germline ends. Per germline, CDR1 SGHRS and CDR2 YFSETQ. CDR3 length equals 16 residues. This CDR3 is CASSLNPGPGYNEQFF. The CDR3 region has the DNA TGCGCCAGCAGCCTCAATCCGGGACCCGGGTACAATGAGCAGTTCTTC.

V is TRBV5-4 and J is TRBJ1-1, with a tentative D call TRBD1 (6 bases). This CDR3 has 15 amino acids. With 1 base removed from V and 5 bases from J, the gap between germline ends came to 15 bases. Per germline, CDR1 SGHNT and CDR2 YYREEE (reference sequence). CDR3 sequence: CASSLSGAGMTEAFF. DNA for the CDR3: TGTGCCAGCAGCTTGTCGGGGGCAGGGATGACTGAAGCTTTCTTT.